Sequencing of this T cell receptor (beta chain) was carried out in a study of blood T cell repertoires in COVID-19. In the study overall: Samples taken during acute and convalescent COVID-19 were collected in the United States, Italy and Spain. T cells, B-cell-depleted T cells, or PBMCs provided the cDNA or gDNA that served as material.

Per the original data handling: Reference gene primer amplification gave nucleated cell count estimates. Repertoires were generated with immunoSEQ multiplex PCR, while TCRdb's copy carries only in-frame clones and drops some. D and trimming were read from the DNA, whereas the V and J calls and clone size are those reported in that table. The sample lists approximately 180,000 clones; approximately 85% were seen once. The CDR3 has 13 amino acids. The V and J ends lost 5 bases and 8 bases respectively, with 15 bases between them. Germline V gene lookup returns CDR1 MNHEY and CDR2 SVGEGT. Material: peripheral blood. This TCR came from an elderly woman with acute or convalescent COVID-19. The chain combines TRBV6-2 or TRBV6-3 with TRBJ1-2; a weak D match, TRBD1 (6 bases). The CDR3 is CASSIEQGDGYTF. In nucleotides, the CDR3 is TGTGCCAGCAGTATCGAACAGGGTGACGGCTACACCTTC.